The T cell receptor (beta chain) under discussion was sequenced for a study of Ad26.COV2.S vaccination and SARS-CoV-2 variants. Study background: Trial arm assignment for the donor was COV1001 Ad26.COV2.S. Overall study results and limits: A substantial breadth of spike-specific CD8+ and CD4+ T cell responses after vaccination has been reported.

With respect to this clone: Its cognate antigen is unknown.

The V end was cut by 3 bases, the J end by 12 bases, with 14 bases between. CDR3 length equals 13 residues. Germline-derived CDR1 and CDR2 are KGHSH and LQKENI. TCRdb keeps only in-frame clones here, not all; method: immunoSEQ multiplex PCR. The sample holds around 300,000 clones, about 89% seen once. The treatment was: 19 received Ad26.COV2.S at low or high dose, single or two shots; 5 received placebo; per-sample allocation not given. Specimen acquisition occurred on day 63 following the initial vaccine or placebo injection. The sample was peripheral blood, taken in a trial of Ad26.COV2.S vaccine versus placebo. This clonotype was obtained from a person between 18 and 59 years old who received the Ad26.COV2.S COVID-19 vaccine or a placebo. V and J are TRBV18 and TRBJ1-4; no definite D call. DNA of the CDR3: TGTGCCAGCTCACCCTCTCTTAGGGAAGAACTGTTTTTT. It yields the protein CASSPSLREELFF.